Presented here are 5 T cell receptor beta chains from one specimen sequenced in a study of blood T cell repertoires in COVID-19. Repertoires were generated with immunoSEQ multiplex PCR, while TCRdb's copy carries only in-frame clones and drops some. The table lists under 400,000 clones, approximately 86% of them singletons. The sample comprised PBMCs or T cells enriched from blood (not recorded which). The receptors were gathered from a woman between 40 and 50 years old with acute COVID-19.

V is TRBV25-1 and J is TRBJ2-5; TRBD2 matches at 8 bases. Per germline, CDR1 MGHDK and CDR2 SYGVNS. The trim removed 8 bases at V and 5 bases at J, leaving 13 bases unmatched. The CDR3 runs 15 residues. CDR3 sequence (DNA): TGTGCCAGCGCGTCGTTGACGGGGGGGTTCGAGACCCAGTACTTC. Amino acid sequence: CASASLTGGFETQYF.

The chain has TRBV5-1 and TRBJ1-6, with 9 bases matching TRBD1. Trimming took 4 bases from V and 8 from J; bases not matched to a gene: 4. The CDR3 contains 14 residues. The V gene's germline CDR1 is SGHRS and CDR2 YFSETQ. CDR3 in DNA: TGCGCCAGCAGCGAACAGGGGGCTTATTCACCCCTCCACTTT. Its translation: CASSEQGAYSPLHF.

The genes are TRBV10-3 and TRBJ2-5, with D tentatively TRBD2 (6 bases). Trimming took 10 bases from V and 3 from J, leaving 15 bases between them. CDR3 length equals 13 residues. Germline CDR1 ENHRY, CDR2 SYGVKD. The CDR3 DNA reads TGTGCCAGCGTCCGGGACTTAAAAGAGACCCAGTACTTC. It specifies CASVRDLKETQYF.

The V gene is TRBV9, the J gene TRBJ2-3, with TRBD2 matching 7 bases. Germline CDR1 is SGDLS and CDR2 is YYNGEE. The CDR3 is 16 amino acids. Trimming cost V 0 bases and J 0 bases; bases outside gene matches: 4. The CDR3 nucleotides are TGTGCCAGCAGCGTAGAAGCGGGGAGGAGCACAGATACGCAGTATTTT. It is translated as CASSVEAGRSTDTQYF.

This chain links TRBV5-1 with TRBJ2-1; 7 nucleotides line up with TRBD1. Germline assignment: CDR1 SGHRS and CDR2 YFSETQ. J gave up 3 bases and V 3 bases, and 3 bases lay outside the gene matches. The CDR3 contains 14 residues. The CDR3 loop is CASSSGQSYNEQFF. CDR3 nucleotides: TGCGCCAGCAGCTCGGGACAGAGCTACAATGAGCAGTTCTTC.